These 23 T cell receptor beta chains originate from one sample sequenced in a study of blood T cells in healthy people across ages. The second PCR ran roughly 6 to 11 cycles with a sample-barcoded 5' primer and J-beta primers. TCRdb redid the calling of the 5' RACE reads with MiXCR, one entry per CDR3 protein. Of around 790,000 distinct CDR3 sequences listed, under 55% are singletons. The source material was blood. These receptors all come from a man between 60 and 75 years old in good health.

J is TRBJ2-2 and V is TRBV4-1; TRBD1 or TRBD2 may be the D gene (6 bases each). CDR1 and CDR2 (germline): MGHRA, YSYEKL. The CDR3 spans 16 residues. V was clipped by 2 bases and J by 7 bases, with 17 bases between them. CDR3: CASSQPRQGGGGELFF. DNA for the CDR3: TGCGCCAGCAGCCAACCCCGGCAAGGAGGGGGCGGGGAGCTGTTTTTT.

This clonotype was seen only a few times. The CDR3 loop is CASSRPGRGGNNEQFF. CDR3 DNA: TGTGCCAGCAGTAGACCGGGGCGAGGAGGGAACAATGAGCAGTTCTTC. The V call is TRBV6-5, the J call TRBJ2-1; possible D gene TRBD2, 6 bases. The CDR3 is 16 amino acids. V was trimmed by 5 bases and J by 5 bases, leaving 19 bases between them. The germline CDR1 and CDR2 sequences are MNHEY and SVGAGI.

This clonotype has more than one count but fewer than ten. The rearrangement joins TRBV20-1 to TRBJ2-5; D may be TRBD2 (6 bases). The V and J ends lost 6 bases and 5 bases respectively, with 19 bases between them. Germline values: CDR1 DFQATT, CDR2 SNEGSKA (reference sequence). This CDR3 has 14 amino acids. CDR3 protein: CSAQLGGKKETQYF. The DNA for the CDR3 is TGCAGTGCCCAACTGGGGGGAAAGAAGGAGACCCAGTACTTC.

This clonotype was counted a few times. The rearrangement joins TRBV7-2 to TRBJ2-5; 11 nucleotides match TRBD2. CDR3 length equals 15 residues. Unmatched junction bases numbered 7, after V lost 5 bases and J lost 5 bases. CDR1 and CDR2 (germline): SGHTA, FQGNSA. The CDR3 bases are TGTGCCAGCAGCCCGACTAGCGGGGATTGGGAGACCCAGTACTTC. Encoded protein: CASSPTSGDWETQYF.

This sequence joins TRBV2 and TRBJ2-5, with 9 bases identical to TRBD1. The J call may be wrong; the DNA end is better matched by TRBJ2-7. Germline V gives CDR1 SNHLY, CDR2 FYNNEI. This CDR3 has 15 amino acids. The CDR3, as DNA: TGTGCCAGCAGCATACCGGGACAGGGAAACTACGAGCAGTACTTC. Its translation: CASSIPGQGNYEQYF.

V usage is TRBV20-1 and J usage is TRBJ2-2; maybe TRBD2 (6 bases). The CDR3 covers 14 residues. V lost 0 bases to trimming and J lost 4 bases, with 9 bases between them. CDR1 and CDR2 (germline): DFQATT, SNEGSKA (reference sequence). The DNA of the CDR3 is TGCAGTGCTAGAGATGGGGGGAGCACCGGGGAGCTGTTTTTT. Amino acid sequence: CSARDGGSTGELFF.

V usage is TRBV6-2 or TRBV6-3 and J usage is TRBJ1-5; D unresolved. The V gene's germline CDR1 is MNHEY and CDR2 SVGEGT. Between the trimmed V and J ends, which lost 5 bases and 3 bases, there was a span of 8 bases. The CDR3 covers 13 residues. The CDR3 reads CASSTYYNQPQHF. CDR3 sequence (DNA): TGTGCCAGCAGTACCTACTACAATCAGCCCCAGCATTTT.

This clonotype occurred many times. The chain employs TRBV6-5 and TRBJ2-7, with TRBD2 matching 8 bases. The CDR3 extends over 14 amino acids. The V and J ends lost 5 bases and 3 bases, in that order; junction bases with no gene match: 6. Germline CDR1 and CDR2: MNHEY and SVGAGI. DNA of the CDR3: TGTGCCAGCAGTCCATCCGGGGGGGGCTACGAGCAGTACTTC. Amino acids: CASSPSGGGYEQYF.

This clonotype has a count of ten or more. V gene TRBV4-2 combines with J gene TRBJ2-6, with a weak D call TRBD2 (6 bases). The CDR3 runs to 17 residues. V was shortened by 0 bases and J by 2 bases, with 11 bases between the two germline ends. Germline CDR1 LGHNA, CDR2 YNFKEQ. DNA of the CDR3: TGTGCCAGCAGCCAAGAGGAGGGGAACGCTGGGGCCAACGTCCTGACTTTC. Translation gives CASSQEEGNAGANVLTF.

This clonotype was observed a few times. The junction differs from germline at one of its ends, possibly a read error. CDR3 sequence: CTSSTSTGTYEQYF. The CDR3 DNA is TGTACCAGCAGCACCTCGACAGGAACCTACGAGCAGTACTTC. The chain couples TRBV11-2 to TRBJ2-5; perhaps TRBD1 as D (6 bases). The closer fit of TRBJ2-7 to the DNA end suggests the J call may be wrong. This CDR3 spans 14 amino acids. Looked up from germline, CDR1 is SGHAT and CDR2 is FQNNGV.

CDR3 DNA sequence: TGTGCCAGCTCACCAAGGGGACAGGTGATTGCCGAGCAGTACTTC. As protein: CASSPRGQVIAEQYF. The chain links TRBV18 to TRBJ2-7, with 8 bases identical to TRBD1. V shed 2 bases, J shed 6 bases, and the junction held 9 bases outside the gene matches. The germline gives CDR1 KGHSH, CDR2 LQKENI. This CDR3 spans 15 amino acids.

This clonotype was found a few times. The chain joins TRBV10-3 to TRBJ2-7, with D possibly being TRBD2 (5 bases). Trimming removed 2 bases from V and 0 bases from J, with 11 bases in between. CDR1 and CDR2 (germline): ENHRY, SYGVKD. CDR3 size: 15 residues. The chain's CDR3 is CAISEPVGLSYEQYF. The CDR3 nucleotides are TGTGCCATCAGTGAGCCCGTTGGACTCTCCTACGAGCAGTACTTC.

The gene calls are TRBV7-9 and TRBJ2-1; D may be TRBD1 or TRBD2 (7 bases each). The germline V gene encodes CDR1 SEHNR and CDR2 FQNEAQ (reference sequence). Trimming took off 3 bases at V and 8 bases at J, with 17 bases between the two ends. The CDR3 is made up of 15 amino acids. CDR3 residues: CASSLAGGGLDEQFF. CDR3 in DNA: TGTGCCAGCAGCTTGGCAGGGGGGGGGCTGGATGAGCAGTTCTTC.

The chain joins TRBV29-1 to TRBJ2-5; possibly TRBD1 or TRBD2 for D (7 bases each). This CDR3 spans 13 amino acids. V dropped 4 bases and J dropped 5 bases, with 14 bases sitting between them. From germline, CDR1 is SQVTM and CDR2 ANQGSEA. This CDR3 is CSVAAGGDETQYF. The CDR3 DNA sequence: TGCAGCGTTGCCGCAGGGGGGGATGAGACCCAGTACTTC. The full variable domain, completed using reference TRBV29-1 and TRBJ2-5, is SAVISQKPSRDICQRGTSLTIQCQVDSQVTMMFWYRQQPGQSLTLIATANQGSEATYESGFVIDKFPISRPNLTFSTLTVSNMSPEDSSIYLCSVAAGGDETQYFGPGTRLLVL.

A single count supports this clonotype. The genes are TRBV12-3 or TRBV12-4 and TRBJ2-3; 11 bases match TRBD1. The J segment lost 4 bases and the V segment lost 7 bases, leaving 7 bases of the junction unmatched. This CDR3 is 15 amino acids long. This CDR3 is CASTLGQGVADTQYF. The CDR3 DNA is TGTGCCAGCACCCTGGGACAGGGGGTAGCAGATACGCAGTATTTT.

This clonotype was picked up a small number of times. This chain joins TRBV12-3 or TRBV12-4 and TRBJ2-5; D is ambiguous. V lost 9 bases and J lost 2, with 13 bases in between. The CDR3 is made up of 13 amino acids. The CDR3 loop reads CASEPGQQETQYF. In DNA, the CDR3 is TGTGCCAGTGAGCCCGGGCAACAAGAGACCCAGTACTTC.

The chain has TRBV20-1 and TRBJ1-2; 8 bases match TRBD1. This CDR3 has 14 amino acids. Trimming took 0 bases from V and 8 from J; bases not matched to a gene: 8. Germline CDR1 reads DFQATT; CDR2 reads SNEGSKA (reference sequence). Here the CDR3 DNA reads TGCAGTGCTAGAGATCCTCAGGGGGCCAGAGGCTACACCTTC. Protein product: CSARDPQGARGYTF.

CDR3 sequence: CASRSGTDFYGYTF. CDR3 nucleotide sequence: TGTGCCAGCAGATCCGGGACGGACTTTTATGGCTACACCTTC. This chain links TRBV6-1 with TRBJ1-2; a possible D gene is TRBD1 (5 bases). Germline V gene lookup returns CDR1 MNHNS and CDR2 SASEGT. V was pared by 6 bases and J by 5 bases, with 16 bases between. The CDR3 contains 14 residues.

This clonotype was detected a few times. J is TRBJ2-7 and V is TRBV6-5; D tentatively reads TRBD1 or TRBD2 (5 bases each). V was cut by 1 base and J by 2 bases, with 18 bases left in between. The germline gives CDR1 MNHEY, CDR2 SVGAGI. The CDR3 consists of 17 residues. The CDR3: CASSYLPGTGIPYEQYF. The CDR3 DNA is TGTGCCAGCAGTTACTTACCCGGGACGGGGATCCCCTACGAGCAGTACTTC.

The chain employs TRBV20-1 and TRBJ2-5; 7 bases are a match to TRBD1. Germline loops: CDR1 DFQATT, CDR2 SNEGSKA (reference sequence). V gave up 5 bases and J gave up 3 bases; unmatched junction bases: 6. The CDR3 has 13 amino acids. The CDR3 protein is CSAAGTDEETQYF. CDR3 bases: TGCAGTGCTGCCGGGACAGATGAAGAGACCCAGTACTTC.

About this clonotype itself: Given a much more abundant clone one base away, this may be a read error. The chain employs TRBV9 and TRBJ2-3; unclear D gene. Trimming cost V 4 bases and J 2 bases, with 5 bases left between them. The CDR3 runs to 12 residues. Germline CDR1 is SGDLS and CDR2 is YYNGEE. The CDR3 spells CASSYVTDTQYF. CDR3 nucleotide sequence: TGTGCCAGCAGCTACGTCACAGATACGCAGTATTTT.

This clonotype has a count of ten or more. V and J are TRBV4-3 and TRBJ2-7; D ambiguous. The CDR3 spans 15 residues. V lost 0 bases and J lost 0, with 9 bases in between. Germline V gives CDR1 LGHNA, CDR2 YSLEER. The CDR3 reads CASSQDRQNSYEQYF. CDR3 DNA sequence: TGCGCCAGCAGCCAAGATAGGCAAAACTCCTACGAGCAGTACTTC.

This chain uses TRBV12-3 or TRBV12-4 with TRBJ2-1; D gene uncertain. Trimming pared 10 bases from V and 7 bases from J, leaving 17 bases between. This CDR3 has 13 residues. CDR3 protein: CAIRRSSQNEQFF. The CDR3 DNA is TGTGCCATCAGACGATCCTCCCAGAATGAGCAGTTCTTC.